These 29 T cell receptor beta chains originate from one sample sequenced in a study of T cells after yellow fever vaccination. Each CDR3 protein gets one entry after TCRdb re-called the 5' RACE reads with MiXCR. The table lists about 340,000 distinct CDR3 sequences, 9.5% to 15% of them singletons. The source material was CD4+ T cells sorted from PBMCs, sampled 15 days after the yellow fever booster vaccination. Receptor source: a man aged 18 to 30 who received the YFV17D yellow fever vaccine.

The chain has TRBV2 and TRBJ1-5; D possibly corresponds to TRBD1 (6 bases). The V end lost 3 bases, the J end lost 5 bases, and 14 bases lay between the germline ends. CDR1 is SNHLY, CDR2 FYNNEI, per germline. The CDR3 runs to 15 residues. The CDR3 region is CASSDGGGAHQPQHF. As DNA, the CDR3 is TGTGCCAGCAGTGACGGCGGGGGCGCCCATCAGCCCCAGCATTTT.

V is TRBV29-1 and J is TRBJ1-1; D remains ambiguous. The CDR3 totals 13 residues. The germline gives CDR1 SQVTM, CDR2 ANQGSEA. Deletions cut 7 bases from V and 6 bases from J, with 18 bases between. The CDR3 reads CSGRRLGTSEAFF. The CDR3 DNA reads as TGCAGCGGTAGGAGGTTAGGTACCTCTGAAGCTTTCTTT. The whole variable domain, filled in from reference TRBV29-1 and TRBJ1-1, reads SAVISQKPSRDICQRGTSLTIQCQVDSQVTMMFWYRQQPGQSLTLIATANQGSEATYESGFVIDKFPISRPNLTFSTLTVSNMSPEDSSIYLCSGRRLGTSEAFFGQGTRLTVV.

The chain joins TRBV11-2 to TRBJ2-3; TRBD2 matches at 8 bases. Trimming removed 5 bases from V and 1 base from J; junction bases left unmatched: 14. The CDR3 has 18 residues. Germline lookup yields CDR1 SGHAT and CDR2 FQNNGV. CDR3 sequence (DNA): TGTGCCAGCAGCCAGGCCCGGGGGGGCGACCATCGCACAGATACGCAGTATTTT. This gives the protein CASSQARGGDHRTDTQYF.

The CDR3 region is CASSPSPQGNTEAFF. Written as DNA, the CDR3 is TGTGCCAGCTCACCCTCCCCCCAGGGTAACACTGAAGCTTTCTTT. The rearrangement joins TRBV18 to TRBJ1-1; D possibly corresponds to TRBD1 (5 bases). The CDR3 length is 15 residues. CDR1 and CDR2 from the germline V gene are KGHSH and LQKENI. Trimming took off 3 bases at V and 2 bases at J, with 13 bases between the two ends.

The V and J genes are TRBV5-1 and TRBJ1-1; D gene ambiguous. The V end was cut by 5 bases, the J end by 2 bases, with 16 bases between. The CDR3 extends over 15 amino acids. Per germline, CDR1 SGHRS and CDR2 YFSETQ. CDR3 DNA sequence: TGCGCCAGCAGTTCATGGGTTAGGTCAAACACTGAAGCTTTCTTT. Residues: CASSSWVRSNTEAFF. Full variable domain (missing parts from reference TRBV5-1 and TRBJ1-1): KAGVTQTPRYLIKTRGQQVTLSCSPISGHRSVSWYQQTPGQGLQFLFEYFSETQRNKGNFPGRFSGRQFSNSRSEMNVSTLELGDSALYLCASSSWVRSNTEAFFGQGTRLTVV.

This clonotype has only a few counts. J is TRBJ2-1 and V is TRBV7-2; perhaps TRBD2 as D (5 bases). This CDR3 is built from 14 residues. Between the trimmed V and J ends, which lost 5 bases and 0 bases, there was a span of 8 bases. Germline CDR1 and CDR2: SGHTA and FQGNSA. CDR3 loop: CASSRGSSYNEQFF. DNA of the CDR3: TGTGCCAGCAGCCGGGGTAGCTCCTACAATGAGCAGTTCTTC.

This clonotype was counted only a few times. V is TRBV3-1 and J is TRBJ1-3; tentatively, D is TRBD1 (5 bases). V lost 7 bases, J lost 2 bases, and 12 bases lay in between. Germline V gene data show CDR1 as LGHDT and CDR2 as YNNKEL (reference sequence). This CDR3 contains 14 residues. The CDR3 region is CASTIGRAGNTIYF. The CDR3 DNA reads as TGTGCCAGCACCATCGGCAGGGCTGGAAACACCATATATTTT.

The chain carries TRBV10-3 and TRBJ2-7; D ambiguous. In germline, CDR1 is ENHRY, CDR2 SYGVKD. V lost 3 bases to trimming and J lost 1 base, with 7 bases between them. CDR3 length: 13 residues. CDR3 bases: TGTGCCATCAGTGACCCGTTTTCCTACGAGCAGTACGTC. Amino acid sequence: CAISDPFSYEQYV.

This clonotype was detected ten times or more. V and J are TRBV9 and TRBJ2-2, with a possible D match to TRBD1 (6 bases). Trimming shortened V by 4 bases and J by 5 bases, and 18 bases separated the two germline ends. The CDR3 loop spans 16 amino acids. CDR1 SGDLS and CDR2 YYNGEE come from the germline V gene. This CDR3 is CASSPTALQGTGELFF. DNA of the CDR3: TGTGCCAGCAGCCCCACTGCCCTGCAGGGGACCGGGGAGCTGTTTTTT. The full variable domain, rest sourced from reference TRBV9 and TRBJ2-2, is DSGVTQTPKHLITATGQRVTLRCSPRSGDLSVYWYQQSLDQGLQFLIQYYNGEERAKGNILERFSAQQFPDLHSELNLSSLELGDSALYFCASSPTALQGTGELFFGEGSRLTVL.

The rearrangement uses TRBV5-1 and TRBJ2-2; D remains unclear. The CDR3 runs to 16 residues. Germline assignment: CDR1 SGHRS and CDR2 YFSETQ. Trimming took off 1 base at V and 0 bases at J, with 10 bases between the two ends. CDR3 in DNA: TGCGCCAGCAGCTTGAGGGCGGACGCGAACACCGGGGAGCTGTTTTTT. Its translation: CASSLRADANTGELFF.

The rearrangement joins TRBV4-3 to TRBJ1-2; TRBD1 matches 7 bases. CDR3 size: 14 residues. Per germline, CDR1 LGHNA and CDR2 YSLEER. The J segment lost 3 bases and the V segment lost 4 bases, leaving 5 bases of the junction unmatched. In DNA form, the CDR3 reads TGCGCCAGCAGCCCCGGACAGGCGCACTATGGCTACACCTTC. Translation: CASSPGQAHYGYTF.

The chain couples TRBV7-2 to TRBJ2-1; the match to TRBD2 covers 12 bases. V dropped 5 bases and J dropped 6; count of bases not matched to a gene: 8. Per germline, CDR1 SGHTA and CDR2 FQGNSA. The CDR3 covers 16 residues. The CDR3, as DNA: TGTGCCAGCAGCGGCCCTAGCGGGGGGGTCGTCAATGAGCAGTTCTTC. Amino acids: CASSGPSGGVVNEQFF.

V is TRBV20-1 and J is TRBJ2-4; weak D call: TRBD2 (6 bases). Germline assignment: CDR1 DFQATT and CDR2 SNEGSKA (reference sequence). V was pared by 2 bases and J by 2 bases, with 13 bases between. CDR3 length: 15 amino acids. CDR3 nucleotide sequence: TGCAGTGCTAGAACCGCCGGGACTCCCAAAAACATTCAGTACTTC. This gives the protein CSARTAGTPKNIQYF.

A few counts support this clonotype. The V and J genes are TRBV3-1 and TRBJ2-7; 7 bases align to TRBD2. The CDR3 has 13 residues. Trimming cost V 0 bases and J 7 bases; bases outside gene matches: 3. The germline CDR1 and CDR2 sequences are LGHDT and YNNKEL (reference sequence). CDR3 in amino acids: CASSQEGRVEQYV. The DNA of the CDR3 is TGTGCCAGCAGCCAAGAGGGGAGGGTTGAGCAGTACGTC.

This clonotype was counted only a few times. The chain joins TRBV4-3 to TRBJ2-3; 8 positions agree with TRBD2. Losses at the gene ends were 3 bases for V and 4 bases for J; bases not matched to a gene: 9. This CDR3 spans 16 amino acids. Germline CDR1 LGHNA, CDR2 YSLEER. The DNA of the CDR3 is TGCGCCAGCAGCCAGGATACAAGCGGGGGCTCAGATACGCAGTATTTT. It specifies CASSQDTSGGSDTQYF.

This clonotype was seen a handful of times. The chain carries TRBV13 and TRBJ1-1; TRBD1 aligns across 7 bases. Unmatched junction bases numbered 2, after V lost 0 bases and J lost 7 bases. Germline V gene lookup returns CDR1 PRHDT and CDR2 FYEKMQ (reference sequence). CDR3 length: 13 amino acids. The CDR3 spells CASSLGDRFEAFF. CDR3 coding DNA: TGTGCCAGCAGCTTAGGGGACAGGTTTGAAGCTTTCTTT.

Written as DNA, the CDR3 is TGTGCCAGCAGCTTGTTGGACAGAGCCACTGAAGCTTTCTTT. Amino acids: CASSLLDRATEAFF. This chain connects TRBV5-6 to TRBJ1-1; the D gene is possibly TRBD1 (6 bases). CDR3 length equals 14 residues. Trimming stripped 1 base from V and 4 bases from J, with 11 bases between. Germline V gene sequence: CDR1 SGHDT, CDR2 YYEEEE.

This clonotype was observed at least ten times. CDR3 protein: CASGRTSGTQYF. CDR3 coding DNA: TGTGCCAGCGGAAGAACTTCGGGGACCCAGTACTTC. This sequence joins TRBV5-6 and TRBJ2-5; D gene uncertain. Germline V gives CDR1 SGHDT, CDR2 YYEEEE. Trimming pared 7 bases from V and 7 bases from J, leaving 14 bases between. This CDR3 region has 12 residues.

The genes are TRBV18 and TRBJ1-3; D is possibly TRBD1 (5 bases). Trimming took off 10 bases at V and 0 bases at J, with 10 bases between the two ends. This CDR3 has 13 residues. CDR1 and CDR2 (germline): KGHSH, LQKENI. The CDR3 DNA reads TGTGCCATCCGGGGCAGCTCTGGAAACACCATATATTTT. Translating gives CAIRGSSGNTIYF.

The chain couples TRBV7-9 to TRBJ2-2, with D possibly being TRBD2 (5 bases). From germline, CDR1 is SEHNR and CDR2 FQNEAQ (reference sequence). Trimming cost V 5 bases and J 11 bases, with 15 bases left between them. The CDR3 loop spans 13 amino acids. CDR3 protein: CASSSSGGLELFF. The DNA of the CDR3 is TGTGCCAGCAGCAGTTCCGGAGGTTTAGAGCTGTTTTTT. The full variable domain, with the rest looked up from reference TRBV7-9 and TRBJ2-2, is DTGVSQNPRHKITKRGQNVTFRCDPISEHNRLYWYRQTLGQGPEFLTYFQNEAQLEKSRLLSDRFSAERPKGSFSTLEIQRTEQGDSAMYLCASSSSGGLELFFGEGSRLTVL.

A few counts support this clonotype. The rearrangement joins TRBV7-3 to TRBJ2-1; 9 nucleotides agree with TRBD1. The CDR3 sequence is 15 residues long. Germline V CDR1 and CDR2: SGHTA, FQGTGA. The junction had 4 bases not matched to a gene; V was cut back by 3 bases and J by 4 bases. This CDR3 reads CASSFRDRAYNEQFF. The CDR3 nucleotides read TGTGCCAGCAGCTTTCGGGACAGGGCATACAATGAGCAGTTCTTC.

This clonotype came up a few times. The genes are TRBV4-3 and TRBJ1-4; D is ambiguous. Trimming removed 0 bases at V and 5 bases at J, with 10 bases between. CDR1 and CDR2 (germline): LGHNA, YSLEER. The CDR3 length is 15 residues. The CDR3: CASSQEIRANEKLFF. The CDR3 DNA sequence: TGCGCCAGCAGCCAAGAGATTCGGGCCAATGAAAAACTGTTTTTT.

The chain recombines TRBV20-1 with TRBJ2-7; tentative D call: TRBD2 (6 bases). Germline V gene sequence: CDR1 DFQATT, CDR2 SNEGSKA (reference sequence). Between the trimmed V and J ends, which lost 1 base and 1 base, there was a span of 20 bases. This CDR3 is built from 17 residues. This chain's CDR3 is CSARVPLGRGRSYEQYV. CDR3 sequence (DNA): TGCAGTGCTAGAGTGCCCCTTGGGCGGGGCCGATCCTACGAGCAGTACGTC.

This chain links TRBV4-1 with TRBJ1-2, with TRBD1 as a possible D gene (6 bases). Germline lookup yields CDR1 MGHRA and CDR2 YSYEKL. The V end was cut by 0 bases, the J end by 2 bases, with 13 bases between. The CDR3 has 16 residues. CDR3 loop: CASSQDQGIRNYGYTF. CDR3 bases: TGCGCCAGCAGCCAAGATCAGGGGATCCGCAACTATGGCTACACCTTC.

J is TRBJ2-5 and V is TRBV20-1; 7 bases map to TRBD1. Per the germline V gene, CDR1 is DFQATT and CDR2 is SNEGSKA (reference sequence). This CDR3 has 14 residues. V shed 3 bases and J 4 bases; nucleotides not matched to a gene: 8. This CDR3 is CSASLTGFGETQYF. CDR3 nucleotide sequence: TGCAGTGCTAGTTTGACAGGGTTTGGAGAGACCCAGTACTTC.

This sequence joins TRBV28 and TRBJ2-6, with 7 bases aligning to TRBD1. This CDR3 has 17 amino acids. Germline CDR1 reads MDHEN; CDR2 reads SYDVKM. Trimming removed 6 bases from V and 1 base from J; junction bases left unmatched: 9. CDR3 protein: CASSLMTGRSGANVLTF. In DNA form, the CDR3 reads TGTGCCAGCAGCCTTATGACAGGGCGATCTGGGGCCAACGTCCTGACTTTC.

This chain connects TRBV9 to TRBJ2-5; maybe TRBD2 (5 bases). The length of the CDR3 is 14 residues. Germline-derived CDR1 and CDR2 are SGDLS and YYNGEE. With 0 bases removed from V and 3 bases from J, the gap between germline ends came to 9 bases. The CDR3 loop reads CASSVAPGEETQYF. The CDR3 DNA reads TGTGCCAGCAGCGTAGCTCCCGGGGAAGAGACCCAGTACTTC.

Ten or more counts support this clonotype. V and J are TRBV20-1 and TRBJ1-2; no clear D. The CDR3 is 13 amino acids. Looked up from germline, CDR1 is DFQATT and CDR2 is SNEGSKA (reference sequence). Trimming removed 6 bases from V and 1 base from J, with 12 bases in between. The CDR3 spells CSAPTPVNYGYTF. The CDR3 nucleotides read TGCAGTGCCCCGACCCCAGTTAACTATGGCTACACCTTC.

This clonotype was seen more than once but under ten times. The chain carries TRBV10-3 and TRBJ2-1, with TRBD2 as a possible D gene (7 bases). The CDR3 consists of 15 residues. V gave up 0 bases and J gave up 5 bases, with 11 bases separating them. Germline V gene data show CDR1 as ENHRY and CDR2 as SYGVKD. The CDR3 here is CAISESSGDNNEQFF. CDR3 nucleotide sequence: TGTGCCATCAGTGAGTCGAGCGGGGACAACAATGAGCAGTTCTTC.